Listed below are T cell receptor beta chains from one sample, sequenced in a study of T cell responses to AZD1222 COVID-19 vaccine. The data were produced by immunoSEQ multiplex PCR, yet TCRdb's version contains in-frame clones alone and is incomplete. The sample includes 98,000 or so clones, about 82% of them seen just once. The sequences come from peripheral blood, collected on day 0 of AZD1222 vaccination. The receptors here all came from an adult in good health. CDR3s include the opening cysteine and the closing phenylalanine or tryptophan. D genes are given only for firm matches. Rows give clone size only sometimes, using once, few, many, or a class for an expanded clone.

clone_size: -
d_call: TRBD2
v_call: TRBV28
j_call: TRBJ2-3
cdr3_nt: TGTGCCAGCAGCCCAAGACTAGCGGGGGGCGATACGCAGTATTTT
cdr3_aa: CASSPRLAGGDTQYF

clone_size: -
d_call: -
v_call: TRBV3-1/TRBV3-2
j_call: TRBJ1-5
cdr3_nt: TGTGCCAGCAGCCAAGGGGACCACGACGTAAAAGAAGGTGAGCCCCAGCATTTT
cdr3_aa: CASSQGDHDVKEGEPQHF

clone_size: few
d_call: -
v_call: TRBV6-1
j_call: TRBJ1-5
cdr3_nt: TGTGCCAGCAGTGATATGAGAAATCAGCCCCAGCATTTT
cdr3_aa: CASSDMRNQPQHF

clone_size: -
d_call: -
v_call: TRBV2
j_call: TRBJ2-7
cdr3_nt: TGTGCCAGCAGTGAATATGGGGAGCAGTACTTC
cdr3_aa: CASSEYGEQYF

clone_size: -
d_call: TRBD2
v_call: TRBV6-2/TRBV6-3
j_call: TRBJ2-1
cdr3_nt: TGTGCCAGCAGTTACAGAGGAGCGGGGGGCCCCAATGAGCAGTTCTTC
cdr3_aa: CASSYRGAGGPNEQFF

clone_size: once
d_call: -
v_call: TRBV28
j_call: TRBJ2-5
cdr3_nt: TGTGCCAGCGGCTTGGCGGGGAATGTGGGAGAGACCCAGTACTTC
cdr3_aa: CASGLAGNVGETQYF

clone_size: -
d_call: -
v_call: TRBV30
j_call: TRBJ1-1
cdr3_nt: TGTGCCTGGAGGTCCTCCTGGCGAGCTTTCTTT
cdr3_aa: CAWRSSWRAFF

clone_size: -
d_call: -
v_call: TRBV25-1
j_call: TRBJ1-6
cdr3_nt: TGTGCCAGCAGTGTCGACAGCCATCCCTATAATTCACCCCTCCACTTT
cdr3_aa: CASSVDSHPYNSPLHF

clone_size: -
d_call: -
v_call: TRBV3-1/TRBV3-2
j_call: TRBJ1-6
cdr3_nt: TGTGCCAGCAGTCCCGGCGGCCTACATAATTCACCCCTCCACTTT
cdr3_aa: CASSPGGLHNSPLHF

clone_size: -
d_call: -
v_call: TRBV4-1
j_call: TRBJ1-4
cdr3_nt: TGCGCCAGCAGCCAAGACCACCCGGACGATGAAAAACTGTTTTTT
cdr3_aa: CASSQDHPDDEKLFF

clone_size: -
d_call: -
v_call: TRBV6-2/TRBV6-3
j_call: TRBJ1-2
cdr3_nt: TGTGCCAGCAGTTACGCAGGTTCTAATGGCTACACCTTC
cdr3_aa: CASSYAGSNGYTF

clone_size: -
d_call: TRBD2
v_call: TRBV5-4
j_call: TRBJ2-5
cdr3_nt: TGTGCCAGCAGCCCGGGAGACGTAGCGGGGCAAGAGACCCAGTACTTC
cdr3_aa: CASSPGDVAGQETQYF